A selection of T cell receptor beta chains follows, all from one sample in a study of beta chain features in type 1 diabetes. Profiling relied on immunoSEQ multiplex PCR, and the TCRdb table lists in-frame clones only, not all of them. In the table there are roughly 330,000 clones, approximately 15% of which are singletons. Sequenced input: naive CD4+ T cells from blood. The source of these receptors is a woman under 30 with type 1 diabetes. The CDR3 runs from the conserved cysteine through the conserved F or W.

>TRBV30|TRBJ2-2
CAFRGMAGELFF
>TRBV28|TRBJ1-5
CASSLGDRGKNQPQHF
>TRBV11-2|TRBJ2-7
CASSPQRDPSTEQYF
>TRBV19|TRBJ1-2
CASSPRGLRDGYTF
>TRBV5-1|TRBJ2-1
CASSLGLAGDEQFF
>TRBV29-1|TRBJ2-3
CSAQDRLTDTQYF
>TRBV5-1|TRBJ2-1
CASSLRGAGQGIDEQFF
>TRBV28|TRBJ2-5
CASSFVVQETQYF
>TRBV28|TRBJ2-1
CASKEEGPRNEQFF
>TRBV25-1|TRBJ1-5
CASSEASGTSPQHF
>TRBV5-4|TRBJ2-3
CASSLAVARTDTQYF
>TRBV7-9|TRBJ1-6
CASSRDRGVKNSPLHF
>TRBV5-1|TRBJ2-5
CASSPLAGDLTETQYF
>TRBV29-1|TRBJ2-5
CSVVGAGGFRETQYF
>TRBV2|TRBJ2-1
CASSENRGSLYNEQFF
>TRBV27|TRBJ1-2
CASSFRGAYGYTF
>TRBV27|TRBJ2-7
CASSIKGGEQYF
>TRBV18|TRBJ2-5
CASSPISQETQYF
>TRBV28|TRBJ2-1
CASSTGTPPEREFF
>TRBV18|TRBJ1-5
CASSPGRFQGEPQHF
>TRBV5-4|TRBJ2-1
CASSDKGTSEDEQFF
>TRBV4-1|TRBJ1-2
CASRLIHSGEYGYTF
>TRBV18|TRBJ1-2
CASSPDRVYGYTF
>TRBV15|TRBJ2-1
CATSRGLGLAGDNEQFF
>TRBV5-1|TRBJ2-3
CASSSLAGGDTQYF
>TRBV28|TRBJ2-7
CASTTAGGSYEQYF
>TRBV15|TRBJ2-1
CATSRAVAGGNEQFF